This T cell receptor (beta chain) was sequenced during a study of identical twins. Germline V gives CDR1 LGHNA, CDR2 YNFKEQ. With V trimmed by 8 bases and J by 5 bases, 12 bases remained unmatched. The CDR3 length is 16 residues. Unique molecular identifiers were present on the cDNA, which also gained a universal primer site by template switching. In TCRdb, the 5' RACE reads were re-called with MiXCR into one record per CDR3 protein. The repertoire holds around 1.7 million distinct CDR3 sequences, with about 31% as singletons. Sequencing input: cord blood. The V gene is TRBV4-2, the J gene TRBJ1-6; TRBD1 aligns across 7 bases. The origin of this receptor is a newborn girl in good health. The DNA of the CDR3 is TGTGCCAGCGGCCCCTGGACAGGTGAAGATAATTCACCCCTCCACTTT. Translating gives CASGPWTGEDNSPLHF.